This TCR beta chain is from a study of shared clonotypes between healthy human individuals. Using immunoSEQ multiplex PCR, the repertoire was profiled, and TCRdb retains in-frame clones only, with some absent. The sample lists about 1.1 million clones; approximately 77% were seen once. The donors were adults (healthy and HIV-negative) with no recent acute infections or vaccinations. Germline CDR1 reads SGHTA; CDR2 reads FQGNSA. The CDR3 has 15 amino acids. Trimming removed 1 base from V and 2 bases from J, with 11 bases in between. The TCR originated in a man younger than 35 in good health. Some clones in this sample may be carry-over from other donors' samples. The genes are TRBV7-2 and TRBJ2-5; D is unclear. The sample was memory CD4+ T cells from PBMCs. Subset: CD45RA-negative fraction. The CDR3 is CASSLGVNSQETQYF. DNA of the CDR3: TGTGCCAGCAGCTTAGGCGTGAACAGTCAAGAGACCCAGTACTTC.